This T cell receptor (beta chain) emerged from a study of blood T cell repertoires in COVID-19. Background on the study: Italy, Spain and the United States were the sources of the convalescent and acute COVID-19 samples. T cells, B-cell-depleted T cells, or PBMCs provided the cDNA or gDNA that served as material.

Per germline, CDR1 MNHEY and CDR2 SVGAGI. Trimming cost V 6 bases and J 1 base; bases outside gene matches: 7. This CDR3 has 15 amino acids. In the original analysis: The authors estimated nucleated cell counts from reference gene primer amplification. Sequencing used immunoSEQ multiplex PCR; TCRdb keeps in-frame clones, though not all of them. V, J and clone size are taken as reported in that table, and D and trimming were inferred from the DNA itself. The data hold 270,000 or so clones, with approximately 89% observed a single time. The Seattle patients joined while their infection was active and were tracked longitudinally afterward. This clone was picked up one time.

Source material: peripheral blood. This chain links TRBV6-5 with TRBJ1-1; 8 positions match TRBD1. The sequence was obtained from a woman aged 25-40 years with COVID-19, enrolled during active disease. CDR3 sequence (DNA): TGTGCCAGCAGACCCGACAGGGGACGGAACACTGAAGCTTTCTTT. The encoded protein is CASRPDRGRNTEAFF.